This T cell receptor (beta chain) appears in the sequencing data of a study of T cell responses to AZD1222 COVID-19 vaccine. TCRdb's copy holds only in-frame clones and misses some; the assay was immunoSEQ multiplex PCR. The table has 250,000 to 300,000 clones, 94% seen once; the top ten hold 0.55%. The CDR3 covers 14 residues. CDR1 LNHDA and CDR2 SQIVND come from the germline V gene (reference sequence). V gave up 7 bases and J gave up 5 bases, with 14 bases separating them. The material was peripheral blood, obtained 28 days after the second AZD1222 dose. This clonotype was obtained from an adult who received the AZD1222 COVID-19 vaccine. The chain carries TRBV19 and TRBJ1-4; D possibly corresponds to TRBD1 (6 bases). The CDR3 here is CASTTGGANEKLFF. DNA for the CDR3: TGTGCCAGTACCACCGGGGGGGCAAATGAAAAACTGTTTTTT.